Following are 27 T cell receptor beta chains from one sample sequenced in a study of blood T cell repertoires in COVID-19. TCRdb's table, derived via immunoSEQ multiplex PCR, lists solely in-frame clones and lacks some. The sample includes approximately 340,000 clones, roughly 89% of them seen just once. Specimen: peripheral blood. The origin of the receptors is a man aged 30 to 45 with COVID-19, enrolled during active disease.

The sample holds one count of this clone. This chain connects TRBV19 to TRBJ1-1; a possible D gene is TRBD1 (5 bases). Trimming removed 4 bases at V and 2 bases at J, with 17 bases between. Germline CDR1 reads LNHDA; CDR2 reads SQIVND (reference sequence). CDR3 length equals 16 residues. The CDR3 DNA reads TGTGCCAGTAGTAGTCCACGGAAGGGGACTAACACTGAAGCTTTCTTT. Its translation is CASSSPRKGTNTEAFF.

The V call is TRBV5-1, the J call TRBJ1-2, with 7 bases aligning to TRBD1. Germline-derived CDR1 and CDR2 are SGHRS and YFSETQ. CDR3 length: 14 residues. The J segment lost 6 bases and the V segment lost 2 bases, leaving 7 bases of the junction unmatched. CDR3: CASSLLTGSDGYTF. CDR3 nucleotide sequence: TGCGCCAGCAGCTTACTGACAGGGAGCGATGGCTACACCTTC.

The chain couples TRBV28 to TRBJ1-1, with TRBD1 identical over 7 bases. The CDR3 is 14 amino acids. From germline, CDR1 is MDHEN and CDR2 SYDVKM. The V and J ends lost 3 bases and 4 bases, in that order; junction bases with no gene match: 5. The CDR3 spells CASSLGQRGTEAFF. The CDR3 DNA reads TGTGCCAGCAGTTTGGGACAGAGGGGCACTGAAGCTTTCTTT.

The CDR3 spells CASSLVGNQNTEAFF. For the CDR3, the DNA is TGTGCCAGCAGCTTAGTCGGGAATCAGAACACTGAAGCTTTCTTT. The V call is TRBV7-2, the J call TRBJ1-1; D gene unclear. This CDR3 comprises 15 residues. The V end was cut by 1 base, the J end by 1 base, with 10 bases between. Per germline, CDR1 SGHTA and CDR2 FQGNSA.

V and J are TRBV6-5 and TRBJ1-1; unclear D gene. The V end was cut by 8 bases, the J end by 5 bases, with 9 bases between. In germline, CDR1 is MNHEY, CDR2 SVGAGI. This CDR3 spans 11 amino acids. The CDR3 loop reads CASGGWTEAFF. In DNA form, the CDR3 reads TGTGCCAGCGGAGGGTGGACTGAAGCTTTCTTT.

CDR3 region: CASSLAGGPSNTEAFF. The CDR3 DNA reads TGCGCCAGCAGCTTGGCAGGGGGCCCCTCGAACACTGAAGCTTTCTTT. V gene TRBV5-1 combines with J gene TRBJ1-1, with 8 bases fitting TRBD1. Germline-derived CDR1 and CDR2 are SGHRS and YFSETQ. Trimming took 0 bases from V and 1 from J; bases not matched to a gene: 5. CDR3 length: 16 residues.

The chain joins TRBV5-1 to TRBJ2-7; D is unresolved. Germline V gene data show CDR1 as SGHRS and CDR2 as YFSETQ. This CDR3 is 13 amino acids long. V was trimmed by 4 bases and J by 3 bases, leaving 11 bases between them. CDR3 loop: CASSPESIYEQYF. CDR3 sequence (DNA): TGCGCCAGCAGCCCCGAATCTATCTACGAGCAGTACTTC.

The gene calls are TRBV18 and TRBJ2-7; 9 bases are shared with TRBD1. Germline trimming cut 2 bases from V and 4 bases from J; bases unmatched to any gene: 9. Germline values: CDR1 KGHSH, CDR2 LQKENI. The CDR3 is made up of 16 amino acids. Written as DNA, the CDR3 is TGTGCCAGCTCACCATCACGGGGACAGGGCCTTTACGAGCAGTACTTC. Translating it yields CASSPSRGQGLYEQYF.

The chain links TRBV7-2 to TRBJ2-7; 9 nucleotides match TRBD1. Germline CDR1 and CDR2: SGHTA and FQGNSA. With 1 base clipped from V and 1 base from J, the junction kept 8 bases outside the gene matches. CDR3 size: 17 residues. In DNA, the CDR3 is TGTGCCAGCAGCTTAGATATCCGGGACAGGGCGTCCTACGAGCAGTACTTC. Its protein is CASSLDIRDRASYEQYF. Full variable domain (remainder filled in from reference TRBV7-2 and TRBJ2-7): GAGVSQSPSNKVTEKGKDVELRCDPISGHTALYWYRQSLGQGLEFLIYFQGNSAPDKSGLPSDRFSAERTGGSVSTLTIQRTQQEDSAVYLCASSLDIRDRASYEQYFGPGTRLTVT.

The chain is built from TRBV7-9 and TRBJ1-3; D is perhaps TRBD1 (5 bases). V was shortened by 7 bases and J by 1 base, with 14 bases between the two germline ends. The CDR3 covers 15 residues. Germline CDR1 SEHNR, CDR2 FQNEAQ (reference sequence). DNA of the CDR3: TGTGCCAGCATTGACAGCGTTGTTTCTGGAAACACCATATATTTT. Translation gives CASIDSVVSGNTIYF.

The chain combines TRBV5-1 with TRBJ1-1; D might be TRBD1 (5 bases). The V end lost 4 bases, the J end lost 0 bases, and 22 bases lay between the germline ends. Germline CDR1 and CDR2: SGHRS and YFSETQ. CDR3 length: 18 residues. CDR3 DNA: TGCGCCAGCAGCCGACCACCACCAGGGAAGGTGATGAACACTGAAGCTTTCTTT. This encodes CASSRPPPGKVMNTEAFF.

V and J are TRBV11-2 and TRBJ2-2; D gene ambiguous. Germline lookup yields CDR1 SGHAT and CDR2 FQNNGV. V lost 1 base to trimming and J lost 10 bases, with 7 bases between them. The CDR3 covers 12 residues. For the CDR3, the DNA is TGTGCCAGCAGCTTAGGAGGCGCGGAGCTGTTTTTT. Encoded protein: CASSLGGAELFF.

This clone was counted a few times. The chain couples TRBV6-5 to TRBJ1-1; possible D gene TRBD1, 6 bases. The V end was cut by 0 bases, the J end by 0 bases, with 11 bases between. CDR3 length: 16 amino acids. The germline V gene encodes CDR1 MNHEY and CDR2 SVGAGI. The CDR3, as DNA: TGTGCCAGCAGTTACTCGCCAGGGGCCATGAACACTGAAGCTTTCTTT. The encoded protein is CASSYSPGAMNTEAFF.

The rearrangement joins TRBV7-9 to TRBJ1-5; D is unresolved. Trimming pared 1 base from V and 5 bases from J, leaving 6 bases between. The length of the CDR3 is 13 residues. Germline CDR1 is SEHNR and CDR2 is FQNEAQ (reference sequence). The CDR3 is CASSLGQDQPQHF. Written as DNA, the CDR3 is TGTGCCAGCAGCTTAGGTCAGGATCAGCCCCAGCATTTT.

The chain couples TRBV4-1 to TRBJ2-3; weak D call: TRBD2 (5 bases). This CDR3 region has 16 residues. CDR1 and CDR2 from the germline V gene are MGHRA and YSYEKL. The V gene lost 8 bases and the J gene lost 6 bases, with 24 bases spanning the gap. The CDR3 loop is CASRGDGFGLDDTQYF. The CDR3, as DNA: TGCGCCAGCCGGGGAGATGGATTTGGACTCGATGATACGCAGTATTTT.

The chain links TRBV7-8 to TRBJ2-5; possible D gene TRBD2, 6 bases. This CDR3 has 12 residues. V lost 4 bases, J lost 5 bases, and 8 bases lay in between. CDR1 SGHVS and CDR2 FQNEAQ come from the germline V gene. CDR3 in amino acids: CASSSRGETQYF. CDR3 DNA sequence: TGTGCCAGCAGCTCCCGGGGGGAGACCCAGTACTTC.

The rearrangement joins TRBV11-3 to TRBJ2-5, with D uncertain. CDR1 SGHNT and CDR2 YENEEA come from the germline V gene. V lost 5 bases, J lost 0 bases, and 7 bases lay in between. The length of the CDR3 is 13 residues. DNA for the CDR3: TGTGCCAGCAGCCACGACAACCAAGAGACCCAGTACTTC. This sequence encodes CASSHDNQETQYF.

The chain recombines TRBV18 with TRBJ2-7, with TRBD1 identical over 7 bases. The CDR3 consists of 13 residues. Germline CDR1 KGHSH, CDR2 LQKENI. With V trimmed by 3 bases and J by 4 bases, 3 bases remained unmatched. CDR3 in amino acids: CASSPNRGYEQYF. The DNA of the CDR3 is TGTGCCAGCTCACCTAACAGGGGTTACGAGCAGTACTTC.

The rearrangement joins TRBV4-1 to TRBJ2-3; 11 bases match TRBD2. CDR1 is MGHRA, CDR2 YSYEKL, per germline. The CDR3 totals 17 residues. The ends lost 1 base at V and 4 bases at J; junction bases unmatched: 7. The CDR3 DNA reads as TGCGCCAGCAGCCAAGGATATAGCGGGAGGGCCCCAGATACGCAGTATTTT. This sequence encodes CASSQGYSGRAPDTQYF.

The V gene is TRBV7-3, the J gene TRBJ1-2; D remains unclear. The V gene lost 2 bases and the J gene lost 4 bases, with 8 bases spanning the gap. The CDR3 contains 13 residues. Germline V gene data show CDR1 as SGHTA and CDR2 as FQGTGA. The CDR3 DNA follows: TGTGCCAGCAGCTTAGAGGGTGGCTATGGCTACACCTTC. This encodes CASSLEGGYGYTF.

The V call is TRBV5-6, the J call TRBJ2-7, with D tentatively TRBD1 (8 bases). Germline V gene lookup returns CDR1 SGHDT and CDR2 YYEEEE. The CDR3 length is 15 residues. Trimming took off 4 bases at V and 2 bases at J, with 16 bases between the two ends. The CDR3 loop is CASSIGQGGAYEQYF. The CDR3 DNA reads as TGTGCCAGCAGCATCGGACAGGGAGGGGCCTACGAGCAGTACTTC. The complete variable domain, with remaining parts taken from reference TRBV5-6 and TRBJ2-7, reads DAGVTQSPTHLIKTRGQQVTLRCSPKSGHDTVSWYQQALGQGPQFIFQYYEEEERQRGNFPDRFSGHQFPNYSSELNVNALLLGDSALYLCASSIGQGGAYEQYFGPGTRLTVT.

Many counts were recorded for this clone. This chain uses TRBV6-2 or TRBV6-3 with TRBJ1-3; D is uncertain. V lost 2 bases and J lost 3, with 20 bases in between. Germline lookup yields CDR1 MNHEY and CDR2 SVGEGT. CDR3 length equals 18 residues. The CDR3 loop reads CASSYTLRFPTIGNTIYF. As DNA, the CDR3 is TGTGCCAGCAGTTACACCCTACGGTTCCCCACTATTGGAAACACCATATATTTT.

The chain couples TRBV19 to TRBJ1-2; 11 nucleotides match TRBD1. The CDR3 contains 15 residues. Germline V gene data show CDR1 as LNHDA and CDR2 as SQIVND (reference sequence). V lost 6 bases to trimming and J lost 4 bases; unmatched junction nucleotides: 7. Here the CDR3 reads CASSWTGGDSYGYTF. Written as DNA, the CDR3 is TGTGCCAGTAGCTGGACAGGGGGCGATAGCTATGGCTACACCTTC.

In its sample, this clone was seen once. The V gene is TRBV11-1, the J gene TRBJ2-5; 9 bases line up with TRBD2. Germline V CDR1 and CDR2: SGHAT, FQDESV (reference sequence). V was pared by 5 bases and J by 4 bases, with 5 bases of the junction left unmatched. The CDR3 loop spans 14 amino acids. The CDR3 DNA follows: TGTGCCAGCAGCCTAGATAGCGGGAGAGAGACCCAGTACTTC. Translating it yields CASSLDSGRETQYF.

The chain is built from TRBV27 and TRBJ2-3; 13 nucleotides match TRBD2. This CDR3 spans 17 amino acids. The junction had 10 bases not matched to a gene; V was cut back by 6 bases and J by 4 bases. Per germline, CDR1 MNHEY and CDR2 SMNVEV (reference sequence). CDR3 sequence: CASRIRTSGGVPDTQYF. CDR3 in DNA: TGTGCCAGCAGAATAAGGACTAGCGGGGGCGTGCCAGATACGCAGTATTTT.

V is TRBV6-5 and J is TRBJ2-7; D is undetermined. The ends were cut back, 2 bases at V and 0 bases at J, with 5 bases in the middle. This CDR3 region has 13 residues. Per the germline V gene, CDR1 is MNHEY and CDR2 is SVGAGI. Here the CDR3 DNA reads TGTGCCAGCAGTTACGCCTACTCCTACGAGCAGTACTTC. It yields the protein CASSYAYSYEQYF.

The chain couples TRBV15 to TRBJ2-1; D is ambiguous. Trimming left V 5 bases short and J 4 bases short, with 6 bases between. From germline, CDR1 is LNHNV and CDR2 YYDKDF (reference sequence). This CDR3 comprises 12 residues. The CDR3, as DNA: TGTGCCACCAGCGGCCGATACAATGAGCAGTTCTTC. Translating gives CATSGRYNEQFF.